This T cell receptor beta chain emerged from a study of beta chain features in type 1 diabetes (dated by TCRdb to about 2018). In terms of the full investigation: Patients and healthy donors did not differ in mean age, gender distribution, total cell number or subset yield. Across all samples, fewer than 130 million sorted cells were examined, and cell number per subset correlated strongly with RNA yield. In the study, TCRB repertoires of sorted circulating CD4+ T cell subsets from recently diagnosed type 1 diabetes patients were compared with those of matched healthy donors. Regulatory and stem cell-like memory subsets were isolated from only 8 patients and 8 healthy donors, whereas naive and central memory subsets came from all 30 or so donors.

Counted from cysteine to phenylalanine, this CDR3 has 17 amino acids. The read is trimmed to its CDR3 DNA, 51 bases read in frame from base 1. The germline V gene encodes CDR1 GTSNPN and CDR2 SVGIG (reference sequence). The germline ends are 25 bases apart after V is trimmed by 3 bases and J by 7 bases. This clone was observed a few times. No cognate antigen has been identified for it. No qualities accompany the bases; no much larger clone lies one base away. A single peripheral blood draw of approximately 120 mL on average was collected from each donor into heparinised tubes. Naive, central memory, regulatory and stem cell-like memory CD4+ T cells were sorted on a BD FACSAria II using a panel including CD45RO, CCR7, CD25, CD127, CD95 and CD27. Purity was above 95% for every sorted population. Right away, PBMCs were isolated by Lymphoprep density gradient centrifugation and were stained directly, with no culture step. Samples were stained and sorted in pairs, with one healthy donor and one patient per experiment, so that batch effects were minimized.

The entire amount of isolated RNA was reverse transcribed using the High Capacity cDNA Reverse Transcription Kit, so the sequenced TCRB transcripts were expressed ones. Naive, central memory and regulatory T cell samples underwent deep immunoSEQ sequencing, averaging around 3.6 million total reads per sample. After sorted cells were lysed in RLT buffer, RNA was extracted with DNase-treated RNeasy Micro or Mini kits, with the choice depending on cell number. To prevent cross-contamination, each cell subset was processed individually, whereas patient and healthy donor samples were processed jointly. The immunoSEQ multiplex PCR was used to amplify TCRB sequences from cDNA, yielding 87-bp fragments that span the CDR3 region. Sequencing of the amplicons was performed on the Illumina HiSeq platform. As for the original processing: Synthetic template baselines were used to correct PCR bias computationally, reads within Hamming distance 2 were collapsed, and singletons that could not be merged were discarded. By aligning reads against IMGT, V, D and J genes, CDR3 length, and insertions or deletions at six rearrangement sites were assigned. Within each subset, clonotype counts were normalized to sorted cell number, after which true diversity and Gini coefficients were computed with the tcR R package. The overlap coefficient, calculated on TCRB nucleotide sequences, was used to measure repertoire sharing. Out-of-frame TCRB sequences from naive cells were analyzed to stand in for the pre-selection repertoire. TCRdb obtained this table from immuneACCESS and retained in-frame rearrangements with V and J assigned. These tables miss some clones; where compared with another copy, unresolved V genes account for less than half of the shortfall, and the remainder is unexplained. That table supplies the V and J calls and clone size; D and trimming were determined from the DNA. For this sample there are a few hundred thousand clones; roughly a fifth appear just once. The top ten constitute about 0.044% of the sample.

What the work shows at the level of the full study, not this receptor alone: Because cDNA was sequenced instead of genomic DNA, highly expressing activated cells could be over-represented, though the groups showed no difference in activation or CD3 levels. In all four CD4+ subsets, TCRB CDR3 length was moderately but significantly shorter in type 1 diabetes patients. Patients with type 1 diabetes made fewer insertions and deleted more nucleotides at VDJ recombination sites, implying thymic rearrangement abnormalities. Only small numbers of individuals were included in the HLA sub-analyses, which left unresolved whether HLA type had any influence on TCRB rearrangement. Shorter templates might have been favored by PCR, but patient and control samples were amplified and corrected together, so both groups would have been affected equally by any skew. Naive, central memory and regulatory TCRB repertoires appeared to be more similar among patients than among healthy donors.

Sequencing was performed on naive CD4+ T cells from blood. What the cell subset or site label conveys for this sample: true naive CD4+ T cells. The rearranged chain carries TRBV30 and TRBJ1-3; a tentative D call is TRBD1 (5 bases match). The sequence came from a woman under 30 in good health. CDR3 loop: CAWSIRWRGAGRNTIYF. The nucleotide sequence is TGTGCCTGGAGCATTCGGTGGCGGGGCGCAGGAAGGAACACCATATATTTT. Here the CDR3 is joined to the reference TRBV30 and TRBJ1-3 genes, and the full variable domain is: SQTIHQWPATLVQPVGSPLSLECTVEGTSNPNLYWYRQAAGRGLQLLFYSVGIGQISSEVPQNLSASRPQDRQFILSSKKLLLSDSGFYLCAWSIRWRGAGRNTIYFGEGSWLTVV.